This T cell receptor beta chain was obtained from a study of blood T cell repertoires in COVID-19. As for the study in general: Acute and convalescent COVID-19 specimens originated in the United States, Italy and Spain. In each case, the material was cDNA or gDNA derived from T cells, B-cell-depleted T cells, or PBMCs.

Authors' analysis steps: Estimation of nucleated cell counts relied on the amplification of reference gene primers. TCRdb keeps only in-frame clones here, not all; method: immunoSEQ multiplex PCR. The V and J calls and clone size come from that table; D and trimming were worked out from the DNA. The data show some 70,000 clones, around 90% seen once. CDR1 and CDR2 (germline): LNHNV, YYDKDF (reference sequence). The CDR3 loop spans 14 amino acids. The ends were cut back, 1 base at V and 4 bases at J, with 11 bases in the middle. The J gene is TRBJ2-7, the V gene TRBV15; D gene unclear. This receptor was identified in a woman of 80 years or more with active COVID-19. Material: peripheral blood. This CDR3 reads CATSRVNSVYEQYF. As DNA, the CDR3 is TGTGCCACCAGCAGAGTCAACAGTGTTTACGAGCAGTACTTC.